Reported below is one TCR beta chain. As to treatment: about 20 received Ad26.COV2.S at low or high dose, single or two shots; 5 received placebo; per-sample allocation not given. Sample collection was performed on day 63 after the first vaccine or placebo injection. TCRdb's table, derived via immunoSEQ multiplex PCR, lists solely in-frame clones and lacks some. The sample consists of roughly 380,000 clones, over 75% of them appearing once. This entry comes from a study of Ad26.COV2.S vaccination and SARS-CoV-2 variants. This CDR3 has 14 amino acids. The V end was cut by 1 base, the J end by 10 bases, with 14 bases between. The germline V gene encodes CDR1 SGHTA and CDR2 FQGTGA.

The chain combines TRBV7-3 with TRBJ2-1; D may be TRBD2 (5 bases). This receptor was taken from a person between 18 and 59 years old who received the Ad26.COV2.S COVID-19 vaccine or a placebo. Here the sequenced sample was peripheral blood, taken in a trial of Ad26.COV2.S vaccine versus placebo. The CDR3 nucleotides read TGTGCCAGCAGCTTAAATTTTGTCCGCGGGGAGCAGTTCTTC. Its protein is CASSLNFVRGEQFF.